This T cell receptor (beta chain) was obtained from a study of siplizumab effects on memory and regulatory T cells. Comment on this clone: What it binds is unknown.

From germline, CDR1 is LNHDA and CDR2 SQIVND (reference sequence). There are 14 residues in the CDR3. V lost 4 bases, J lost 3 bases, and 2 bases stayed unmatched. Whole-study results and caveats: Memory cells seemed less diverse than naive T cells, which seemed major alloresponse contributors.

Assay: immunoSEQ multiplex PCR; the TCRdb copy retains only in-frame clones and omits some. The sample gives some 100,000 clones, 93% of which show up once; 5% to 7% is in the top ten. V and J are TRBV19 and TRBJ2-1; TRBD2 aligns across 8 bases. The source is a human donor in good health. The sequenced material came from CD8+ T cells sorted from blood. CDR3 in amino acids: CASSRLASYNEQFF. The CDR3 DNA sequence: TGTGCCAGTAGTAGACTAGCGAGCTACAATGAGCAGTTCTTC.